This T cell receptor (beta chain) appears in the sequencing data of a study of T cells in Graves' hyperthyroidism and ophthalmopathy. General study points: Among thyroid clonotypes expanded above 0.001, most also appeared in blood.

From RNA transcripts, TCR beta CDR3 regions were amplified. TCR CDR3 regions were first amplified by RT-PCR with HTBI primers. Each CDR3 protein is one row after TCRdb ran MiXCR on the multiplex PCR reads. The sample lists a few hundred thousand distinct CDR3 sequences, approximately 44% occurring once. As regards this clonotype: Its antigen is undetermined.

V gave up 4 bases and J gave up 2 bases, with 9 bases separating them. There are 14 residues in the CDR3. Germline V gives CDR1 ENHRY, CDR2 SYGVKD. It was considered stable Graves' hyperthyroidism when ophthalmopathy did not progress within 18 months. Patients were excluded for uncontrolled infection, other autoimmune disease, pregnancy or lactation. This clonotype originated in a young woman with Graves' hyperthyroidism. The rearrangement joins TRBV10-3 to TRBJ1-5, with D possibly matching TRBD1 (5 bases). Sequencing was done on a sample of peripheral blood or thyroid tissue (not recorded which). The CDR3 DNA sequence: TGTGCCATCAGTGCTAGAGGGGGCAATCAGCCCCAGCATTTT. Amino acid sequence: CAISARGGNQPQHF.